This TCR beta chain was captured in a study of T cell repertoires in ileal Crohn's disease. Germline V gene lookup returns CDR1 MNHEY and CDR2 SMNVEV (reference sequence). This CDR3 region has 12 residues. V was pared by 8 bases and J by 5 bases, with 3 bases of the junction left unmatched. Adults with ileal or ileocolonic Crohn's disease and an indication for resection were eligible. A note on this clone: Its antigen is unknown.

Whole-study results and caveats: Mucosal expansions were suggested to be mainly CD8 T cells. Compared with non-smokers, active smokers at surgery showed more clonal expansions.

Per sample, approximately 550 nanograms of biopsy DNA were TCRB immunosequenced. Here immunoSEQ multiplex PCR was the method, and the copy in TCRdb shows in-frame clones only, minus some. The table shows around 4,500 clones, with less than 70% occurring only once. This chain uses TRBV27 with TRBJ2-7; TRBD1 aligns across 10 bases. The sequencing sample was made of ileal tissue. The sequence derives from an adult with Crohn's disease. The CDR3 coding sequence is TGTGCCAGCGGGACAGGGGTACACGAGCAGTACTTC. It codes for CASGTGVHEQYF.